The entry that follows covers one TCR beta chain sequence. Antigen unknown. The data were taken from a study of shared clonotypes between healthy human individuals. General observations from the study: On the whole, naive subsets had larger estimated richness than memory subsets had. Sample collection involved blood only; tissue repertoires are likely different.

Libraries were prepared by immunoSEQ multiplex PCR; TCRdb keeps only in-frame clonotypes and omits some of them. This table holds fewer than 1.6 million clones, about 98.5% found once. The CDR3 length is 13 residues. V lost 3 bases and J lost 3, with 10 bases in between. The germline gives CDR1 SGHNT, CDR2 YYREEE (reference sequence). This sequence was found in a man under 40 in good health. Specimen: naive CD4+ T cells sorted from blood. Regarding subset: CD45RA+ positively selected. This chain connects TRBV5-4 to TRBJ2-7; the D gene is possibly TRBD1 (6 bases). CDR3 protein: CASSSGQNYEQYF. In DNA, the CDR3 is TGTGCCAGCAGCTCCGGACAGAACTACGAGCAGTACTTC.